These 23 T cell receptor beta chains originate from one sample sequenced in a study of read filtering for tumor transcriptome and immune sequencing. Molecular barcoded adaptors covering alpha/delta and beta/gamma chains were used on 400 ng RNA. MiXCR was run by TCRdb on the reads, yielding one entry per CDR3 protein. The sample records nearly 60,000 distinct CDR3 sequences, 9% to 15% being singletons. Sequenced input: a population of CD138-negative cells sorted from bone marrow. Receptors originate from a donor at least 40 years old with multiple myeloma.

This clonotype was seen many times. The chain couples TRBV20-1 to TRBJ2-7; D perhaps matches TRBD1 (6 bases). Germline assignment: CDR1 DFQATT and CDR2 SNEGSKA (reference sequence). V was pared by 3 bases and J by 6 bases, with 21 bases between. The CDR3 runs to 15 residues. The CDR3 DNA reads TGCAGTGCTAGCTACGTAACAGGGCGTTTTCTCGAGCAGTACTTC. As protein: CSASYVTGRFLEQYF.

This clonotype was recorded at least ten times. This chain joins TRBV20-1 and TRBJ2-3; no clear D. V was shortened by 0 bases and J by 2 bases, with 9 bases between the two germline ends. The CDR3 is made up of 14 amino acids. Germline V CDR1 and CDR2: DFQATT, SNEGSKA (reference sequence). The CDR3 is CSARDSLDTDTQYF. Written as DNA, the CDR3 is TGCAGTGCTAGAGATAGCCTAGACACAGATACGCAGTATTTT.

This clonotype showed up many times. CDR3 DNA: TGTGCCAGCAGTTACTCGACAGGAGCCGGACAGCCCCAGCATTTT. This codes for CASSYSTGAGQPQHF. V usage is TRBV6-2 or TRBV6-3 and J usage is TRBJ1-5; TRBD1 might be the D (6 bases). V was trimmed by 0 bases and J by 7 bases, leaving 13 bases between them. Looked up from germline, CDR1 is MNHEY and CDR2 is SVGEGT. The CDR3 is made up of 15 amino acids.

The sample holds many counts of this clonotype. The CDR3 loop reads CASSPGTTAYEQYF. CDR3 coding DNA: TGTGCCAGCTCACCAGGGACAACGGCCTACGAGCAGTACTTC. The genes are TRBV18 and TRBJ2-7; tentative D call: TRBD1 (6 bases). CDR3 length equals 14 residues. The germline CDR1 and CDR2 sequences are KGHSH and LQKENI. V was cut by 2 bases and J by 2 bases, with 10 bases left in between.

The gene calls are TRBV7-9 and TRBJ2-3; perhaps TRBD1 as D (6 bases). Deletions cut 1 base from V and 6 bases from J, with 14 bases between. Germline CDR1 SEHNR, CDR2 FQNEAQ (reference sequence). CDR3 length: 15 residues. The DNA for the CDR3 is TGTGCCAGCAGCTTAGACTCAGGGGTTCTGGATACGCAGTATTTT. It yields the protein CASSLDSGVLDTQYF.

With respect to this clonotype: A read error is possible here, since a much larger clone lies one base away. CDR3: CAISRQGALGTEAFF. Here the CDR3 DNA reads TGTGCCATCAGCAGACAGGGGGCGTTGGGCACTGAAGCTTTCTTT. V usage is TRBV10-3 and J usage is TRBJ1-1, with 10 nucleotides matching TRBD1. Germline CDR1 ENHRY, CDR2 SYGVKD. Trimming at V came to 6 bases and at J to 4 bases, leaving 8 bases not matched to a gene. This CDR3 is 15 amino acids long.

This clonotype has a handful of counts. With a much larger clone just one base away, this may be a read error. The chain couples TRBV2 to TRBJ2-5, with TRBD2 matching over 7 bases. V was clipped by 4 bases and J by 1 base; unmatched bases: 0. Germline CDR1 SNHLY, CDR2 FYNNEI. The CDR3 covers 13 residues. The DNA of the CDR3 is TGTGCCAGCAGTGTAGCGGGCCAAGAGACCCAGTACTTC. Translation: CASSVAGQETQYF.

In this sample, this clonotype turned up many times. The rearrangement links TRBV29-1 to TRBJ2-5; TRBD2 aligns across 10 bases. From germline, CDR1 is SQVTM and CDR2 ANQGSEA. The CDR3 extends over 15 amino acids. The trim removed 6 bases at V and 3 bases at J, leaving 10 bases unmatched. DNA for the CDR3: TGCAGCGTCTGGGGGGGGCTAGCGGGGGAAGAGACCCAGTACTTC. It yields the protein CSVWGGLAGEETQYF.

This clonotype was seen ten or more times. This chain links TRBV15 with TRBJ1-5, with D hard to call. Germline V gene data show CDR1 as LNHNV and CDR2 as YYDKDF (reference sequence). The CDR3 has 17 residues. V gave up 0 bases and J gave up 2 bases, with 14 bases separating them. CDR3 bases: TGTGCCACCAGCAGAGATCGAGGGTTTTCAGGCAATCAGCCCCAGCATTTT. The encoded protein is CATSRDRGFSGNQPQHF.

This clonotype was picked up many times. The chain carries TRBV20-1 and TRBJ2-3, with D unresolved. There are 15 residues in the CDR3. V lost 0 bases to trimming and J lost 2 bases, with 12 bases between them. Germline V gives CDR1 DFQATT, CDR2 SNEGSKA (reference sequence). The CDR3 DNA sequence: TGCAGTGCTAGAGATCTTCCCAGATCCACAGATACGCAGTATTTT. It encodes CSARDLPRSTDTQYF.

This clonotype was recorded at least ten times. CDR3 in DNA: TGTGCCAGAAGCTTGCAAGGTTCGATGGACGGACAGTACAACTATGGCTACACCTTC. Translated, it gives CARSLQGSMDGQYNYGYTF. The rearrangement uses TRBV5-3 and TRBJ1-2, with a possible D match to TRBD1 (6 bases). TRBV5-3 is sorted into the ORF group, with uncertain function. Trimming stripped 1 base from V and 2 bases from J, with 24 bases between. The CDR3 loop spans 19 amino acids.

This clonotype has at least ten counts. The rearrangement links TRBV2 to TRBJ2-5, with 7 bases matching TRBD2. This CDR3 is built from 12 residues. V dropped 9 bases and J dropped 2; count of bases not matched to a gene: 3. The V gene's germline CDR1 is SNHLY and CDR2 FYNNEI. The CDR3 region is CASGTTQETQYF. The CDR3 DNA reads as TGTGCCAGTGGGACTACGCAAGAGACCCAGTACTTC.

This clonotype showed up just a few times. It may be a read error: a sequence one base away is much more abundant. The chain uses TRBV12-3 or TRBV12-4 and TRBJ1-6; D gene uncertain. This CDR3 is built from 16 residues. The V gene lost 6 bases and the J gene lost 2 bases, with 14 bases spanning the gap. The CDR3 sequence is CASRAGNYPYNSPLHF. CDR3 DNA sequence: TGTGCCAGCAGAGCCGGGAACTACCCCTATAATTCACCCCTCCACTTT.

In this sample, this clonotype is medium-sized. The V gene is TRBV2, the J gene TRBJ1-5; 7 bases are shared with TRBD1. The CDR3 contains 16 residues. The germline gives CDR1 SNHLY, CDR2 FYNNEI. V lost 3 bases to trimming and J lost 4 bases; unmatched junction nucleotides: 9. The CDR3 nucleotides are TGTGCCAGCAGTGAGCAACGGACAGGTCTAAATCAGCCCCAGCATTTT. Protein: CASSEQRTGLNQPQHF.

This clonotype was picked up a small number of times. The chain recombines TRBV20-1 with TRBJ2-3; 8 positions agree with TRBD2. With V trimmed by 1 base and J by 5 bases, 5 bases remained unmatched. The CDR3 sequence is 14 residues long. The germline gives CDR1 DFQATT, CDR2 SNEGSKA (reference sequence). CDR3 DNA sequence: TGCAGTGCTAGAGTGGGGAGCGGGAGAGATACGCAGTATTTT. This sequence encodes CSARVGSGRDTQYF.

There are many counts of this clonotype. The V call is TRBV4-1, the J call TRBJ1-5; D gene unclear. V was clipped by 4 bases and J by 1 base, with 11 bases between them. The germline CDR1 and CDR2 sequences are MGHRA and YSYEKL. The CDR3 spans 15 residues. CDR3 residues: CASSPIHGSNQPQHF. CDR3 DNA sequence: TGCGCCAGCAGCCCTATACATGGGAGCAATCAGCCCCAGCATTTT.

The V gene is TRBV11-3, the J gene TRBJ2-3; 8 bases map to TRBD2. The germline V gene has CDR1 SGHNT and CDR2 YENEEA. The CDR3 runs to 14 residues. V lost 5 bases, J lost 6 bases, and 7 bases stayed unmatched. CDR3 loop: CASSRGGLYDTQYF. The CDR3 nucleotides read TGTGCCAGCAGCCGGGGGGGCCTCTACGATACGCAGTATTTT.

This clonotype was found many times. This may stem from a read error, because a much larger clone lies one nucleotide away. The V and J genes are TRBV3-1 and TRBJ2-1; weak D call: TRBD1 (6 bases). Germline-derived CDR1 and CDR2 are LGHDT and YNNKEL (reference sequence). The CDR3 runs 16 residues. DNA for the CDR3: TGTGCCGGCAGCCAAGTCGTCGTACAGGGCGACAATGAGCAGTTCTTC. Translated: CAGSQVVVQGDNEQFF.

This clonotype occurred many times. J is TRBJ1-5 and V is TRBV5-1; 9 bases agree with TRBD1. Germline V gene lookup returns CDR1 SGHRS and CDR2 YFSETQ. V lost 5 bases to trimming and J lost 3 bases; unmatched junction nucleotides: 6. CDR3 length: 15 amino acids. The CDR3 DNA reads TGCGCCAGCAGGGCCGGGACAGGGATCAATCAGCCCCAGCATTTT. It specifies CASRAGTGINQPQHF. Variable domain in full (rest from reference TRBV5-1 and TRBJ1-5): KAGVTQTPRYLIKTRGQQVTLSCSPISGHRSVSWYQQTPGQGLQFLFEYFSETQRNKGNFPGRFSGRQFSNSRSEMNVSTLELGDSALYLCASRAGTGINQPQHFGDGTRLSIL.

This clonotype was counted many times. This chain joins TRBV29-1 and TRBJ1-2; tentatively, D is TRBD1 (5 bases). The CDR3 spans 13 residues. The V gene lost 4 bases and the J gene lost 5 bases, with 14 bases spanning the gap. The germline V gene has CDR1 SQVTM and CDR2 ANQGSEA. The CDR3 nucleotides are TGCAGCGTTGGTGCAGGGATTGGATATGGCTACACCTTC. This encodes CSVGAGIGYGYTF.

This clonotype occurred a few times. A read error is possible here, since a much larger clone lies one base away. The V and J genes are TRBV28 and TRBJ1-5; the D is unclear. Germline lookup yields CDR1 MDHEN and CDR2 SYDVKM. The CDR3 sequence is 14 residues long. CDR3 loop: CASSFGSSNQTQHF. The CDR3 region has the DNA TGTGCCAGCAGTTTTGGCAGCTCCAATCAGACCCAGCATTTT.

A note on this clonotype: With a far larger clone one base away, a read error is the likely cause. This chain joins TRBV6-5 and TRBJ2-1; D possibly corresponds to TRBD2 (7 bases). This CDR3 has 14 residues. Germline V lookup: CDR1 MNHEY, CDR2 SVGAGI. Trimming removed 2 bases from V and 6 bases from J, with 11 bases in between. This CDR3 is CASSYRGGPNEQFF. Written as DNA, the CDR3 is TGTGCCAGCAGTTACCGCGGGGGCCCCAATGAGCAGTTCTTC.

At least ten counts were recorded for this clonotype. V gene TRBV7-9 combines with J gene TRBJ1-2; no definite D call. The CDR3 consists of 15 residues. Between the trimmed V and J ends, which lost 5 bases and 3 bases, there was a span of 16 bases. Germline lookup yields CDR1 SEHNR and CDR2 FQNEAQ (reference sequence). The CDR3 nucleotides are TGTGCCAGCAGCAAAAGGGAGGTATTCGACTATGGCTACACCTTC. Its protein is CASSKREVFDYGYTF.